This T cell receptor (beta chain) appears in the sequencing data of a study of breast tumors, draining lymph nodes, adjacent tissues. Overall study findings and caveats: Data only fit, rather than demonstrated, lymph node origin of most tumor T cells.

The sample holds many counts of this clonotype. Its antigen is unidentified. The CDR3 contains 19 residues. Germline-derived CDR1 and CDR2 are SGHTA and FQGNSA. Trimming removed 5 bases from V and 1 base from J; junction bases left unmatched: 10. Using its own MiXCR run on the multiplex PCR reads, TCRdb lists one record per CDR3 protein. The sample has approximately 40,000 distinct CDR3 sequences, roughly 36% seen once. This clonotype originated in a female donor with breast cancer. Some clones in this sample may be carry-over from other donors' samples. The rearrangement uses TRBV7-2 and TRBJ2-6; 11 bases line up with TRBD1. Material for sequencing was breast tumor tissue. CDR3 loop: CASSPDRGQGGSGANVLTF. The CDR3 DNA reads as TGTGCCAGCAGCCCGGACAGGGGGCAGGGAGGGTCTGGGGCCAACGTCCTGACTTTC. The full variable domain, with the rest looked up from reference TRBV7-2 and TRBJ2-6, is GAGVSQSPSNKVTEKGKDVELRCDPISGHTALYWYRQSLGQGLEFLIYFQGNSAPDKSGLPSDRFSAERTGGSVSTLTIQRTQQEDSAVYLCASSPDRGQGGSGANVLTFGAGSRLTVL.